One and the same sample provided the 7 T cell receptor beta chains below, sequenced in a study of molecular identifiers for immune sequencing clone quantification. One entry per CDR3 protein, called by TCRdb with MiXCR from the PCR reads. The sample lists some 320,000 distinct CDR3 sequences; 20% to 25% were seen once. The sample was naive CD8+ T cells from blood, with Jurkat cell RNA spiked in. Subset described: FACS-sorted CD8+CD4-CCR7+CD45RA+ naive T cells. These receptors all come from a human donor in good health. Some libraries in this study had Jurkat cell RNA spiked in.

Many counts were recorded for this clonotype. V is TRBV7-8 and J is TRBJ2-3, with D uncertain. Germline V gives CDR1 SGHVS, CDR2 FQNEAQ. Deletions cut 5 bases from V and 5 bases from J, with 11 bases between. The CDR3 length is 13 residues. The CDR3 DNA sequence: TGTGCCAGCAGCCCCGACCGGCTAGATACGCAGTATTTT. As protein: CASSPDRLDTQYF. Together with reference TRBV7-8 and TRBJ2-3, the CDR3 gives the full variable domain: GAGVSQSPRYKVAKRGQDVALRCDPISGHVSLFWYQQALGQGPEFLTYFQNEAQLDKSGLPSDRFFAERPEGSVSTLKIQRTQQEDSAVYLCASSPDRLDTQYFGPGTRLTVL.

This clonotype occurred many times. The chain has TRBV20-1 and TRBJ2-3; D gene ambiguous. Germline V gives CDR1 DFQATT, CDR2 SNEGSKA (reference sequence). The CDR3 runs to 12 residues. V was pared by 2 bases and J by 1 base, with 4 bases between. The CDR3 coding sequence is TGCAGTGCTAGAATGGGCACAGATACGCAGTATTTT. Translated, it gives CSARMGTDTQYF.

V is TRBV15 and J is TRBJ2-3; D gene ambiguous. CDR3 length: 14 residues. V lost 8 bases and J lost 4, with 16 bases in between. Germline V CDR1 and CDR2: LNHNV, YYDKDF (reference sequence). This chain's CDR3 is CATGVRVFSDTQYF. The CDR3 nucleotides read TGTGCCACCGGGGTTAGGGTATTCTCAGATACGCAGTATTTT.

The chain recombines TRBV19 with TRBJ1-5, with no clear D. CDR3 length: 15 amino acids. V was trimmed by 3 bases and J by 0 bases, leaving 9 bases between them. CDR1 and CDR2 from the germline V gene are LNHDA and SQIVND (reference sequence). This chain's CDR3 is CASSIKGYSNQPQHF. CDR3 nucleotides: TGTGCCAGTAGTATTAAGGGCTATAGCAATCAGCCCCAGCATTTT.

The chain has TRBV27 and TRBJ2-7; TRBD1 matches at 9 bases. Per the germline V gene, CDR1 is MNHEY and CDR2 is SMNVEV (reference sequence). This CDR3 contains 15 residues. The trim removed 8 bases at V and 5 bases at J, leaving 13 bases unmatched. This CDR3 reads CASGLTGTGHDEQYF. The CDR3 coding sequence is TGTGCCAGCGGATTGACCGGGACAGGGCACGACGAGCAGTACTTC.

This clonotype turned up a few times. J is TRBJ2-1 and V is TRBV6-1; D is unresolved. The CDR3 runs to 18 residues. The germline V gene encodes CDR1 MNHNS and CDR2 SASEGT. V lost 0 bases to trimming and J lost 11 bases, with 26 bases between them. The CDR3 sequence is CASSEAMSGYALETKQFF. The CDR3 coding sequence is TGTGCCAGCAGTGAAGCGATGTCAGGATACGCGCTAGAGACCAAGCAGTTCTTC.

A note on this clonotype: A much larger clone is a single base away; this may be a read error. The CDR3 here is CSARGRGYTEAFF. The CDR3 DNA is TGCAGTGCTAGGGGTCGGGGATACACTGAAGCTTTCTTT. The chain carries TRBV20-1 and TRBJ1-1; D call uncertain. Germline V gene lookup returns CDR1 DFQATT and CDR2 SNEGSKA (reference sequence). The germline V and J ends were trimmed by 3 bases and 3 bases, with 11 bases remaining between them. The CDR3 contains 13 residues.